The 27 T cell receptor beta chains below all came from one sample that was sequenced in a study of T cells after yellow fever vaccination. A single record per CDR3 protein comes from TCRdb applying MiXCR to the 5' RACE reads. Of roughly 170,000 distinct CDR3 sequences listed, around 8.5% are singletons. Sequences were derived from CD8+ T cells sorted from PBMCs, sampled 45 days after the yellow fever booster vaccination. The receptors shown here come from a man between 18 and 35 years old who received the YFV17D yellow fever vaccine.

This clonotype was counted a few times. V usage is TRBV7-6 and J usage is TRBJ2-7; TRBD1 or TRBD2 may be the D gene (5 bases each). This CDR3 contains 13 residues. V was clipped by 2 bases and J by 2 bases, with 7 bases between them. CDR1 SGHVS and CDR2 FNYEAQ come from the germline V gene. CDR3 residues: CASSLMGAYEQYF. CDR3 coding DNA: TGTGCCAGCAGCTTAATGGGGGCCTACGAGCAGTACTTC.

The chain uses TRBV5-8 and TRBJ2-7; a weak D match, TRBD1 (6 bases). In germline, CDR1 is SGHTS, CDR2 YDEGEE. The CDR3 totals 14 residues. V dropped 4 bases and J dropped 4 bases, with 15 bases sitting between them. CDR3 sequence (DNA): TGTGCCAGCAGCCACCGGGATCAGGGGTACGAGCAGTACTTC. It is translated as CASSHRDQGYEQYF. The entire variable domain, with the rest obtained from reference TRBV5-8 and TRBJ2-7, is as follows: EAGVTQSPTHLIKTRGQQATLRCSPISGHTSVYWYQQALGLGLQFLLWYDEGEERNRGNFPPRFSGRQFPNYSSELNVNALELEDSALYLCASSHRDQGYEQYFGPGTRLTVT.

This clonotype occurred many times. The V call is TRBV6-5, the J call TRBJ2-7; D may be TRBD1 or TRBD2 (5 bases each). Germline V lookup: CDR1 MNHEY, CDR2 SVGAGI. V lost 4 bases, J lost 4 bases, and 14 bases lay in between. This CDR3 region has 14 residues. This CDR3 reads CASSLTGATYEQYF. CDR3 bases: TGTGCCAGCAGTTTGACCGGGGCTACTTACGAGCAGTACTTC.

This clonotype was seen a few times. The chain couples TRBV27 to TRBJ2-7; D might be TRBD1 (6 bases). The germline CDR1 and CDR2 sequences are MNHEY and SMNVEV (reference sequence). V shed 3 bases and J shed 5 bases, with 14 bases lying between them. This CDR3 has 14 residues. CDR3 sequence reads: CASSLGSQGHEQYV. The DNA of the CDR3 is TGTGCCAGCAGTTTGGGGTCACAGGGCCACGAGCAGTACGTC.

This clonotype was detected only a few times. This CDR3 reads CASSSWRGRETQYF. The CDR3 coding sequence is TGCGCCAGCAGCTCCTGGAGGGGTAGGGAGACCCAGTACTTC. V is TRBV4-1 and J is TRBJ2-5, with D perhaps matching TRBD2 (6 bases). CDR3 size: 14 residues. The V gene lost 5 bases and the J gene lost 5 bases, with 15 bases spanning the gap. From germline, CDR1 is MGHRA and CDR2 YSYEKL.

V usage is TRBV12-3 or TRBV12-4 and J usage is TRBJ1-5; D is ambiguous. Trimming cost V 5 bases and J 4 bases, with 12 bases left between them. There are 14 residues in the CDR3. The CDR3 DNA sequence: TGTGCCAGCAGTCACGCCGGCCGGAATCAGCCCCAGCATTTT. Translating gives CASSHAGRNQPQHF.

In its sample, this clonotype was seen a few times. CDR3 residues: CASSQDLYGREKLFF. The DNA of the CDR3 is TGCGCCAGCAGCCAAGATCTTTATGGGAGGGAAAAACTGTTTTTT. J is TRBJ1-4 and V is TRBV4-3; no reliable D call. V was trimmed by 0 bases and J by 8 bases, leaving 13 bases between them. The germline gives CDR1 LGHNA, CDR2 YSLEER. The CDR3 runs to 15 residues.

The chain uses TRBV19 and TRBJ1-5; D is undetermined. The CDR3 is made up of 13 amino acids. CDR1 is LNHDA and CDR2 is SQIVND in the germline V gene (reference sequence). The V end was cut by 3 bases, the J end by 6 bases, with 9 bases between. The CDR3 DNA reads as TGTGCCAGTAGTATTCATGAAGGTCAGCCCCAGCATTTT. Translating gives CASSIHEGQPQHF.

This clonotype was seen more than once but under ten times. V gene TRBV9 combines with J gene TRBJ1-2, with 9 bases lining up with TRBD1. CDR1 is SGDLS and CDR2 is YYNGEE in the germline V gene. The CDR3 sequence is 16 residues long. Trimming took 3 bases from V and 3 from J; bases not matched to a gene: 9. CDR3 sequence: CASSGTGEDSDYGYTF. For the CDR3, the DNA is TGTGCCAGCAGCGGGACAGGGGAGGATTCGGACTATGGCTACACCTTC.

This clonotype was counted between two and nine times. The chain is built from TRBV4-1 and TRBJ2-7, with 10 bases lining up with TRBD1. Germline lookup yields CDR1 MGHRA and CDR2 YSYEKL. This CDR3 is 15 amino acids long. The J segment lost 4 bases and the V segment lost 2 bases, leaving 5 bases of the junction unmatched. DNA for the CDR3: TGCGCCAGCAGCCAACCGACAGGGGGCGGGTACGAGCAGTACTTC. The encoded protein is CASSQPTGGGYEQYF.

This chain joins TRBV19 and TRBJ1-1; 11 bases line up with TRBD1. CDR3 length equals 15 residues. V lost 5 bases to trimming and J lost 4 bases; unmatched junction nucleotides: 6. The germline CDR1 and CDR2 sequences are LNHDA and SQIVND (reference sequence). CDR3 bases: TGTGCCAGTAGTCCCTCCGGGACAGGGGGCACTGAAGCTTTCTTT. Translation gives CASSPSGTGGTEAFF.

The gene calls are TRBV24-1 and TRBJ2-7; 10 nucleotides agree with TRBD1. Per germline, CDR1 KGHDR and CDR2 SFDVKD. The CDR3 covers 16 residues. V was clipped by 1 base and J by 0 bases; unmatched bases: 2. The CDR3 region is CATSDFGDRGSYEQYV. Here the CDR3 DNA reads TGTGCCACCAGTGATTTTGGGGACAGGGGCTCCTACGAGCAGTACGTC.

A few counts support this clonotype. The chain carries TRBV24-1 and TRBJ2-1, with TRBD1 matching over 7 bases. CDR3 length: 13 amino acids. J lost 9 bases, V lost 5 bases, and 6 bases had no gene match. CDR1 and CDR2 from the germline V gene are KGHDR and SFDVKD. The CDR3, as DNA: TGTGCCACCAGTGGCATGACAGGGCTTGAGCAGTTCTTC. As protein: CATSGMTGLEQFF.

The rearrangement uses TRBV27 and TRBJ1-6; TRBD1 is a possible D gene (6 bases). Trimming removed 0 bases at V and 10 bases at J, with 13 bases between. Germline V gives CDR1 MNHEY, CDR2 SMNVEV (reference sequence). The length of the CDR3 is 15 residues. The CDR3 here is CASSLSGTSRSPLHF. The CDR3 nucleotides read TGTGCCAGCAGTTTATCCGGGACAAGCAGGTCACCCCTCCACTTT.

The genes are TRBV9 and TRBJ2-7; tentative D call: TRBD2 (5 bases). The CDR3 spans 17 residues. From germline, CDR1 is SGDLS and CDR2 YYNGEE. Deletions cut 4 bases from V and 0 bases from J, with 20 bases between. CDR3 in DNA: TGTGCCAGCAGCTCGCTCGGTGGAGGTTCACTCTCCTACGAGCAGTACTTC. Amino acids: CASSSLGGGSLSYEQYF.

This clonotype was seen only a few times. V and J are TRBV20-1 and TRBJ2-7; no firm D call. This CDR3 has 13 amino acids. The V end lost 0 bases, the J end lost 2 bases, and 8 bases lay between the germline ends. Germline V gives CDR1 DFQATT, CDR2 SNEGSKA (reference sequence). The CDR3 coding sequence is TGCAGTGCTAGAGATCCAGCCACCTACGAGCAGTACTTC. It specifies CSARDPATYEQYF.

CDR3 bases: TGTGCCAGCAGTTACCCTGGACAGGGGTTTTTATCCTACGAGCAGTACTTC. Protein: CASSYPGQGFLSYEQYF. The chain joins TRBV6-2 or TRBV6-3 to TRBJ2-7, with 9 positions matching TRBD1. CDR3 length: 17 residues. V shed 2 bases, J shed 1 base, and the junction held 9 bases outside the gene matches. Germline loops: CDR1 MNHEY, CDR2 SVGEGT.

V and J are TRBV4-3 and TRBJ1-1; possibly TRBD1 for D (5 bases). From germline, CDR1 is LGHNA and CDR2 YSLEER. CDR3 length: 16 residues. The V gene lost 0 bases and the J gene lost 0 bases, with 11 bases spanning the gap. The CDR3 spells CASSQEGVSMNTEAFF. In nucleotides, the CDR3 is TGCGCCAGCAGCCAAGAAGGGGTCTCCATGAACACTGAAGCTTTCTTT.

This clonotype has only a few counts. This chain uses TRBV4-2 with TRBJ1-5, with no clear D. The CDR3 is 17 residues long. Germline V gene lookup returns CDR1 LGHNA and CDR2 YNFKEQ. Deletions cut 0 bases from V and 0 bases from J, with 12 bases between. As DNA, the CDR3 is TGTGCCAGCAGCCAAGAAGGTTATAGTTATAGCAATCAGCCCCAGCATTTT. Its protein is CASSQEGYSYSNQPQHF.

The genes are TRBV28 and TRBJ2-7; no firm D call. CDR1 is MDHEN, CDR2 SYDVKM, per germline. V was clipped by 3 bases and J by 7 bases, with 13 bases between them. The CDR3 covers 13 residues. The CDR3, as DNA: TGTGCCAGCAGTTTTTCGCAGCTCGGAGAGCAGTACGTC. It specifies CASSFSQLGEQYV.

This clonotype was counted only a few times. The chain links TRBV29-1 to TRBJ2-7, with D perhaps TRBD1 or TRBD2 (5 bases each). The CDR3 length is 13 residues. V shed 4 bases and J shed 3 bases, with 13 bases lying between them. Per the germline V gene, CDR1 is SQVTM and CDR2 is ANQGSEA. The CDR3 bases are TGCAGCGTTGTCCCGGGACCAGACTACGAGCAGTACTTC. As protein: CSVVPGPDYEQYF.

The chain has TRBV12-3 or TRBV12-4 and TRBJ2-1, with 14 bases aligning to TRBD2. The CDR3 spans 15 residues. The V and J ends lost 6 bases and 8 bases, in that order; junction bases with no gene match: 6. The DNA for the CDR3 is TGTGCCAGCAGCTTGGGACTAGCGGGGGATCATGAGCAGTTCTTC. Its translation is CASSLGLAGDHEQFF.

This clonotype was found a few times. CDR3 nucleotide sequence: TGTGCCAGCAGCTCCGGGACGATCTATGGCTACACCTTC. Protein sequence: CASSSGTIYGYTF. This rearrangement joins TRBV7-9 to TRBJ1-2, with D possibly TRBD1 on 5 matching bases. Germline V lookup: CDR1 SEHNR, CDR2 FQNEAQ (reference sequence). V was shortened by 4 bases and J by 4 bases, with 10 bases between the two germline ends. The CDR3 contains 13 residues. The full variable domain, completed using reference TRBV7-9 and TRBJ1-2, is DTGVSQNPRHKITKRGQNVTFRCDPISEHNRLYWYRQTLGQGPEFLTYFQNEAQLEKSRLLSDRFSAERPKGSFSTLEIQRTEQGDSAMYLCASSSGTIYGYTFGSGTRLTVV.

The chain joins TRBV7-3 to TRBJ1-6, with 7 bases identical to TRBD1. The CDR3 totals 14 residues. CDR1 is SGHTA, CDR2 FQGTGA, per germline. V lost 2 bases and J lost 9; bases outside the gene matches: 4. CDR3 nucleotides: TGTGCCAGCAGCTTACAGGGGGAGGGTTCACCCCTCCACTTT. This translates into CASSLQGEGSPLHF.

The CDR3, as DNA: TGTGCCAGCAGTCACCGGGACCGCCCCACAGGGGCCAACGTCCTGACTTTC. It encodes CASSHRDRPTGANVLTF. The chain links TRBV9 to TRBJ2-6; D may correspond to TRBD1 or TRBD2 (5 bases each). The V gene lost 5 bases and the J gene lost 4 bases, with 19 bases spanning the gap. CDR1 is SGDLS, CDR2 YYNGEE, per germline. The CDR3 extends over 17 amino acids.

This clonotype came up a few times. The chain couples TRBV6-6 to TRBJ2-3, with D unresolved. The CDR3 is 13 amino acids. The germline V gene encodes CDR1 MNHNY and CDR2 SVGAGI (reference sequence). V lost 4 bases, J lost 6 bases, and 11 bases lay in between. The CDR3 protein is CASSSSPRDTQYF. CDR3 nucleotides: TGTGCCAGCAGTTCCTCCCCTCGGGATACGCAGTATTTT.

V usage is TRBV7-9 and J usage is TRBJ2-3; D uncertain. CDR3 length: 15 residues. Germline CDR1 is SEHNR and CDR2 is FQNEAQ (reference sequence). V lost 1 base and J 2 bases, leaving 10 bases between the germline ends. CDR3 bases: TGTGCCAGCAGCTTAGGACGTGGGGACACAGATACGCAGTATTTT. Translated: CASSLGRGDTDTQYF.